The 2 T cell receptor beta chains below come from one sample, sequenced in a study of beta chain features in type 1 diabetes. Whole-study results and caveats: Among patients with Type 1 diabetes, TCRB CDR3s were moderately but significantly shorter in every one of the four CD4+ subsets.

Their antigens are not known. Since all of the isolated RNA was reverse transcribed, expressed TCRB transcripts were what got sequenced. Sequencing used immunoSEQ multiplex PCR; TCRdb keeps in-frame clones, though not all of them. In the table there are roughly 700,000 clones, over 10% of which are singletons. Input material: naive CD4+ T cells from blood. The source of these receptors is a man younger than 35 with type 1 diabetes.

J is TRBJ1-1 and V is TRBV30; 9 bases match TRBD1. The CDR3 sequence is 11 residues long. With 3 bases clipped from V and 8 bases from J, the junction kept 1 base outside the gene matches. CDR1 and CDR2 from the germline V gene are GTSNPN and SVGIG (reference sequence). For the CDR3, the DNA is TGTGCCTGGAGGGGACAGGGCGAAGCTTTCTTT. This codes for CAWRGQGEAFF.

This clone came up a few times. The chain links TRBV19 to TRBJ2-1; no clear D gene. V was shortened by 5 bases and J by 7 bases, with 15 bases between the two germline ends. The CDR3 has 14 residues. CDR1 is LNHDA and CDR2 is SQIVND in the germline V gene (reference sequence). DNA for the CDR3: TGTGCCAGTAGTCCCGAACCCCTGATTAATGAGCAGTTCTTC. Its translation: CASSPEPLINEQFF.